The 2 T cell receptor beta chains below come from one sample, sequenced in a study of identical twins. TCRdb re-called the 5' RACE reads with MiXCR, one entry per CDR3 protein. Of fewer than 550,000 distinct CDR3 sequences in the sample, about 16% were seen once. These sequences were also reported in another study, on yellow fever vaccine responses in identical twins.

The sample taken for sequencing was CD4+ T cells sorted from blood. The receptors here all came from a young woman in good health.

This clonotype has a handful of counts. The chain combines TRBV6-6 with TRBJ1-2; weak D call: TRBD1 (5 bases). CDR3 length: 12 residues. V was clipped by 0 bases and J by 10 bases, with 9 bases between them. Germline CDR1 reads MNHNY; CDR2 reads SVGAGI (reference sequence). The CDR3 loop is CASSYSQGLYTF. The CDR3, as DNA: TGTGCCAGCAGTTACTCCCAGGGTCTCTACACCTTC.

This clonotype was seen a few times. V and J are TRBV5-1 and TRBJ2-3, with TRBD2 matching over 10 bases. CDR3 length: 18 residues. Germline V gene lookup returns CDR1 SGHRS and CDR2 YFSETQ. V lost 0 bases to trimming and J lost 4 bases; unmatched junction nucleotides: 11. As DNA, the CDR3 is TGCGCCAGCAGCTTGGGACTAGTAGCGGGGGGCCGGCCAGATACGCAGTATTTT. Protein sequence: CASSLGLVAGGRPDTQYF.